This T cell receptor (beta chain) emerged from a study of PD-1 blockade in mismatch repair-deficient tumors. For the study at large: Patients had more than ten mismatch repair-deficient cancer types, all previously treated and progressing.

Libraries were prepared by immunoSEQ multiplex PCR; TCRdb keeps only in-frame clonotypes and omits some of them. The repertoire holds over 20,000 clones, with nearly 85% as singletons. This clone appeared a few times. Antigen unknown. TCRs were sequenced from a few patients responding to pembrolizumab. Findings of the study overall: Rapid post-treatment expansion, then contraction, generally preceding radiologic response, marked tumor-resident clones.

J lost 4 bases, V lost 3 bases, and 1 base had no gene match. This CDR3 is 14 amino acids long. In germline, CDR1 is SEHNR, CDR2 FQNEAQ (reference sequence). V usage is TRBV7-9 and J usage is TRBJ1-5, with 9 bases identical to TRBD1. Sequences were derived from peripheral blood, sampled 12 weeks after starting pembrolizumab. The sequence derives from an adult with mismatch repair-deficient cancer. CDR3 residues: CASSFGTGNQPQHF. DNA for the CDR3: TGTGCCAGCAGCTTTGGGACAGGGAATCAGCCCCAGCATTTT.